This T cell receptor (beta chain) is drawn from a study of T cell changes during pregnancy in multiple sclerosis (dated by TCRdb to between 2018 and 2021). Study-wide context: The study looked at changes in the T cell repertoire across pregnancy in women with multiple sclerosis.

Library preparation used the immunoSEQ multiplex PCR assay. Here the immuneACCESS table is served through TCRdb, limited to in-frame sequences with V and J called. Missing clones are a known gap in these copies; in checked studies unresolved V genes cover under half, and the rest lacks a known reason. The sample data list about 100,000 clones, and about nine tenths of these were observed just once. The ten largest clones take up about 1.8% of the sample. Per the germline V gene (reference sequence), MNHEY is the CDR1 and SMNVEV is the CDR2. There are 13 amino acids in the CDR3, from cysteine to phenylalanine inclusive. The read is trimmed to its CDR3 DNA, 39 bases read in frame from base 1. Relative to germline, V is 6 bases shorter and J is 0 bases shorter, with 6 bases between their ends. As concerns this clone: Its antigen is currently not known. Base qualities were left out, and no much larger clone turns up one base away.

Here the sequenced sample was peripheral blood, taken after pregnancy. Recombination connected TRBV27 to TRBJ1-3; too little of a D gene remains to name it. The source is a female donor with multiple sclerosis, enrolled in a pregnancy study. CDR3 protein: CASRESSGNTIYF. The DNA sequence reads TGTGCCAGCAGGGAGTCCTCTGGAAACACCATATATTTT.